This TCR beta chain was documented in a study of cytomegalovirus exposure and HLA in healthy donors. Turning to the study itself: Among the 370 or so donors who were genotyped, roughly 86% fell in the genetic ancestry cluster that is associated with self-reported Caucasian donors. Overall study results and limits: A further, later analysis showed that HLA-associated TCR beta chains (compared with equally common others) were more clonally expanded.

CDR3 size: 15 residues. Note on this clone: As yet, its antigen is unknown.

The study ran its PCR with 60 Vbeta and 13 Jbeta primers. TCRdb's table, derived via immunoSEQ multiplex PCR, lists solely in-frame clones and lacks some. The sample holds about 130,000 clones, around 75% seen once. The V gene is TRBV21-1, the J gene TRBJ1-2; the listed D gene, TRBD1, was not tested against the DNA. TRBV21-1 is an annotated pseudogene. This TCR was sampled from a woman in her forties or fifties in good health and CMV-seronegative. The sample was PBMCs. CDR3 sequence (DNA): TGTGCCAGCCCCAGGGGTGACAGGGGGGGGGATGGCTACACCTTC. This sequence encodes CASPRGDRGGDGYTF.